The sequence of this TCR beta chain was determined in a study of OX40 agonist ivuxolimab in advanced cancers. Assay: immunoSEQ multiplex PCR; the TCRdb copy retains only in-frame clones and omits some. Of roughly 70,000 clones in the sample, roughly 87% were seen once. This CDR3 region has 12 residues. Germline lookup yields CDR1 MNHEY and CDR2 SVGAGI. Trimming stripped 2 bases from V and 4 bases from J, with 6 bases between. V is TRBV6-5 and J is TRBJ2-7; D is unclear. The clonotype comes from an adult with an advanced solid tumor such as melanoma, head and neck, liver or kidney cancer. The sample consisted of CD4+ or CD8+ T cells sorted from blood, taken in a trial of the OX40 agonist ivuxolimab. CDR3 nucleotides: TGTGCCAGCAGTTACCGCACGTACGAGCAGTACTTC. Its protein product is CASSYRTYEQYF.